The 30 T cell receptor beta chains presented below share a single source sample, sequenced in a study of CD8 T cells in ankylosing spondylitis. TCRdb re-called the 5' RACE reads with MiXCR, one entry per CDR3 protein. The sample carries 350,000 to 400,000 distinct CDR3 sequences, 20% recorded once. The sample consisted of blood, either unsorted or a sorted T cell fraction (not recorded which). These receptors all stem from a male donor with ankylosing spondylitis or in good health (not recorded which).

This clonotype was recorded at least ten times. The gene calls are TRBV9 and TRBJ2-7, with 9 bases identical to TRBD1. The junction had 5 bases not matched to a gene; V was cut back by 4 bases and J by 0 bases. The CDR3 length is 15 residues. The germline V gene has CDR1 SGDLS and CDR2 YYNGEE. CDR3 sequence (DNA): TGTGCCAGCAGCCCGTCGACAGGGGGCTCCTACGAGCAGTACTTC. It encodes CASSPSTGGSYEQYF.

The chain carries TRBV25-1 and TRBJ2-1, with 9 bases aligning to TRBD2. V lost 3 bases to trimming and J lost 6 bases; unmatched junction nucleotides: 6. Per germline, CDR1 MGHDK and CDR2 SYGVNS. The CDR3 sequence is 15 residues long. The CDR3 DNA sequence: TGTGCCAGCAGTGATAGAGGACTAGCGAGCAATGAGCAGTTCTTC. This codes for CASSDRGLASNEQFF.

The rearrangement joins TRBV7-8 to TRBJ2-7, with 7 bases lining up with TRBD2. CDR3 length: 13 amino acids. Germline V CDR1 and CDR2: SGHVS, FQNEAQ. The junction had 8 bases not matched to a gene; V was cut back by 5 bases and J by 7 bases. The CDR3 sequence is CASSTIVAGEQYF. In DNA, the CDR3 is TGTGCCAGCAGCACGATCGTAGCGGGTGAGCAGTACTTC.

The table lists this clonotype with a few counts. This chain uses TRBV4-1 with TRBJ2-1, with 8 bases aligning to TRBD2. Germline CDR1 MGHRA, CDR2 YSYEKL. The CDR3 has 16 residues. V lost 0 bases to trimming and J lost 4 bases; unmatched junction nucleotides: 5. The CDR3 DNA is TGCGCCAGCAGCCAAGAAAACGGGGGGGCGTACAATGAGCAGTTCTTC. It translates to CASSQENGGAYNEQFF.

A few counts support this clonotype. The chain links TRBV10-3 to TRBJ2-3, with 8 positions matching TRBD1. V lost 7 bases to trimming and J lost 0 bases; unmatched junction nucleotides: 9. CDR1 is ENHRY and CDR2 is SYGVKD in the germline V gene. The CDR3 runs to 16 residues. DNA for the CDR3: TGTGCCATCAAAGGACAGGGTCATAGTAGCACAGATACGCAGTATTTT. It specifies CAIKGQGHSSTDTQYF.

This chain connects TRBV7-9 to TRBJ2-3; 7 nucleotides align to TRBD1. Germline V gene lookup returns CDR1 SEHNR and CDR2 FQNEAQ (reference sequence). The CDR3 is made up of 13 amino acids. Unmatched junction bases numbered 1, after V lost 7 bases and J lost 0 bases. The CDR3: CASIRGSTDTQYF. CDR3 sequence (DNA): TGTGCCAGCATCAGGGGGAGCACAGATACGCAGTATTTT.

This clonotype was detected a few times. The chain is built from TRBV24-1 and TRBJ2-7, with TRBD2 as a possible D gene (6 bases). Germline V gene lookup returns CDR1 KGHDR and CDR2 SFDVKD. This CDR3 region has 15 residues. Trimming pared 9 bases from V and 0 bases from J, leaving 17 bases between. CDR3 region: CATEAWGEHSYEQYF. For the CDR3, the DNA is TGTGCCACCGAAGCTTGGGGGGAACACTCCTACGAGCAGTACTTC.

Ten or more counts support this clonotype. The V call is TRBV6-1, the J call TRBJ2-1; 8 bases agree with TRBD2. The length of the CDR3 is 15 residues. The V gene end was trimmed by 0 bases and the J gene end by 14 bases; junction bases not matched to a gene: 12. CDR1 is MNHNS and CDR2 is SASEGT in the germline V gene. In nucleotides, the CDR3 is TGTGCCAGCAGTGAAGCTATGACTAGCGCCCCTCTCAAGTTCTTC. Amino acid sequence: CASSEAMTSAPLKFF.

V gene TRBV28 combines with J gene TRBJ2-5, with D hard to call. CDR3 size: 17 residues. The V end was cut by 2 bases, the J end by 5 bases, with 21 bases between. Germline lookup yields CDR1 MDHEN and CDR2 SYDVKM. CDR3 in amino acids: CASSLGPGRALHETQYF. The CDR3 DNA reads TGTGCCAGCAGTTTAGGCCCCGGTCGGGCCCTCCATGAGACCCAGTACTTC.

V and J are TRBV29-1 and TRBJ2-1; D possibly corresponds to TRBD2 (6 bases). The V gene's germline CDR1 is SQVTM and CDR2 ANQGSEA. Trimming took 7 bases from V and 9 from J, leaving 22 bases between them. This CDR3 is built from 14 residues. The CDR3 DNA sequence: TGCAGCGGGAAACGAACGGGACTCCCCTTTGAGCAGTTCTTC. Its protein product is CSGKRTGLPFEQFF.

The genes are TRBV5-4 and TRBJ2-2; D is unclear. This CDR3 region has 14 residues. From germline, CDR1 is SGHNT and CDR2 YYREEE (reference sequence). The V end was cut by 5 bases, the J end by 1 base, with 9 bases between. The CDR3 reads CASSDVLNTGELFF. CDR3 DNA sequence: TGTGCCAGCAGTGACGTTTTGAACACCGGGGAGCTGTTTTTT.

This chain uses TRBV7-9 with TRBJ1-3, with D unresolved. V shed 5 bases and J shed 4 bases, with 6 bases lying between them. The germline V gene has CDR1 SEHNR and CDR2 FQNEAQ (reference sequence). This CDR3 region has 12 residues. CDR3 in amino acids: CASSPPGNTIYF. The CDR3 coding sequence is TGTGCCAGCAGCCCCCCCGGAAACACCATATATTTT.

The chain couples TRBV5-1 to TRBJ2-7; 8 bases map to TRBD1. CDR1 SGHRS and CDR2 YFSETQ come from the germline V gene. The length of the CDR3 is 14 residues. V was pared by 0 bases and J by 9 bases, with 8 bases of the junction left unmatched. The CDR3 is CASSLGLGQEPQYF. In DNA, the CDR3 is TGCGCCAGCAGCTTGGGACTGGGACAGGAGCCGCAGTACTTC.

The chain uses TRBV10-3 and TRBJ2-7; TRBD2 agrees at 9 bases. This CDR3 has 14 residues. Trimming at V came to 6 bases and at J to 4 bases, leaving 7 bases not matched to a gene. Germline V gene data show CDR1 as ENHRY and CDR2 as SYGVKD. The CDR3 sequence is CAISPGLAGYEQYF. DNA of the CDR3: TGTGCCATCAGCCCTGGGCTAGCGGGATACGAGCAGTACTTC.

In this sample, this clonotype turned up many times. The chain is built from TRBV29-1 and TRBJ2-7, with 7 bases aligning to TRBD1. After removal of 5 bases from V and 0 bases from J, the junction contained 4 bases not matched to a gene. Germline-derived CDR1 and CDR2 are SQVTM and ANQGSEA. This CDR3 spans 13 amino acids. This CDR3 is CSVCWDSSYEQYF. The CDR3 DNA sequence: TGCAGCGTTTGCTGGGACAGCTCCTACGAGCAGTACTTC.

The V call is TRBV29-1, the J call TRBJ2-5, with D hard to call. Germline CDR1 is SQVTM and CDR2 is ANQGSEA. The CDR3 sequence is 12 residues long. V was cut by 3 bases and J by 5 bases, with 10 bases left in between. CDR3 in amino acids: CSVETFGETQYF. The CDR3 DNA sequence: TGCAGCGTTGAGACGTTTGGGGAGACCCAGTACTTC.

The CDR3 DNA sequence: TGTGCCAGCAGCGACTCTAGCGGGGGGGTCGCAGAGACCCAGTACTTC. Protein: CASSDSSGGVAETQYF. This chain uses TRBV7-9 with TRBJ2-5; 12 nucleotides line up with TRBD2. Unmatched junction bases numbered 8, after V lost 5 bases and J lost 4 bases. The CDR3 totals 16 residues. Germline CDR1 and CDR2: SEHNR and FQNEAQ (reference sequence).

The chain carries TRBV6-1 and TRBJ2-1; 9 bases line up with TRBD1. The junction had 7 bases not matched to a gene; V was cut back by 3 bases and J by 4 bases. This CDR3 is 16 amino acids long. Per the germline V gene, CDR1 is MNHNS and CDR2 is SASEGT. The CDR3 bases are TGTGCCAGCAGTGATCTACAGGGGGCTCTATACAATGAGCAGTTCTTC. It is translated as CASSDLQGALYNEQFF.

V gene TRBV7-9 combines with J gene TRBJ1-5, with D unresolved. The germline gives CDR1 SEHNR, CDR2 FQNEAQ (reference sequence). The length of the CDR3 is 14 residues. With 5 bases removed from V and 3 bases from J, the gap between germline ends came to 11 bases. In DNA, the CDR3 is TGTGCCAGCAGCCACCACGGAGCCAATCAGCCCCAGCATTTT. It specifies CASSHHGANQPQHF.

This clonotype was counted between two and nine times. The CDR3 DNA sequence: TGTGCCAGCAGCTTACCCCTGATTGAGAGGGGGGAAGGGGGTGAGCAGTTCTTC. Its protein is CASSLPLIERGEGGEQFF. The chain has TRBV11-2 and TRBJ2-1, with D perhaps matching TRBD1 or TRBD2 (6 bases each). The ends were cut back, 2 bases at V and 9 bases at J, with 26 bases in the middle. The CDR3 has 18 amino acids. The germline V gene has CDR1 SGHAT and CDR2 FQNNGV.

The chain combines TRBV12-3 or TRBV12-4 with TRBJ2-3, with 9 bases matching TRBD2. Trimming at V came to 6 bases and at J to 4 bases, leaving 8 bases not matched to a gene. The CDR3 runs to 15 residues. CDR3 in DNA: TGTGCCAGCAGCCCGACTAGCGGATTGGCAGATACGCAGTATTTT. As protein: CASSPTSGLADTQYF.

V is TRBV4-1 and J is TRBJ2-3; D uncertain. Germline CDR1 reads MGHRA; CDR2 reads YSYEKL. This CDR3 contains 15 residues. With 1 base removed from V and 4 bases from J, the gap between germline ends came to 12 bases. The CDR3 is CASSQADLPADTQYF. The CDR3 DNA follows: TGCGCCAGCAGCCAAGCGGACCTACCGGCAGATACGCAGTATTTT.

The gene calls are TRBV4-1 and TRBJ2-1; TRBD1 matches at 10 bases. CDR3 length: 13 residues. The junction had 8 bases not matched to a gene; V was cut back by 8 bases and J by 10 bases. Germline V gene lookup returns CDR1 MGHRA and CDR2 YSYEKL. The CDR3 spells CASRDRGSQEQFF. The CDR3 nucleotides read TGCGCCAGCCGGGACAGGGGAAGCCAAGAGCAGTTCTTC.

As for this clonotype: Mismatch with germline at one junction end may stem from a read error. The chain links TRBV29-1 to TRBJ2-1; perhaps TRBD1 as D (6 bases). The CDR3 has 14 amino acids. Per germline, CDR1 SQVTM and CDR2 ANQGSEA. This CDR3 reads CSVEFPGTNYDQFF. The CDR3 DNA follows: TGCAGCGTTGAATTTCCCGGGACAAATTATGACCAGTTCTTC.

The chain employs TRBV7-8 and TRBJ2-1, with 7 bases that match TRBD2. Germline-derived CDR1 and CDR2 are SGHVS and FQNEAQ. V lost 5 bases to trimming and J lost 1 base; unmatched junction nucleotides: 5. The CDR3 is made up of 15 amino acids. DNA for the CDR3: TGTGCCAGCAGCCGACTAGCTGGATCCTACAATGAGCAGTTCTTC. Encoded protein: CASSRLAGSYNEQFF. Complete variable domain (other parts from reference TRBV7-8 and TRBJ2-1): GAGVSQSPRYKVAKRGQDVALRCDPISGHVSLFWYQQALGQGPEFLTYFQNEAQLDKSGLPSDRFFAERPEGSVSTLKIQRTQQEDSAVYLCASSRLAGSYNEQFFGPGTRLTVL.

The chain uses TRBV6-5 and TRBJ1-6; D remains ambiguous. Germline loops: CDR1 MNHEY, CDR2 SVGAGI. This CDR3 spans 13 amino acids. Trimming took off 0 bases at V and 8 bases at J, with 5 bases between the two ends. Here the CDR3 DNA reads TGTGCCAGCAGTTACTCCGGGGATTCACCCCTCCACTTT. Translating gives CASSYSGDSPLHF.

This clonotype was counted many times. This sequence joins TRBV27 and TRBJ1-1; perhaps TRBD1 as D (5 bases). CDR1 and CDR2 (germline): MNHEY, SMNVEV (reference sequence). The CDR3 totals 12 residues. V lost 5 bases, J lost 6 bases, and 10 bases lay in between. CDR3 loop: CASSPRGPEAFF. The CDR3 DNA reads TGTGCCAGCAGTCCCCGGGGCCCTGAAGCTTTCTTT.

V is TRBV12-3 or TRBV12-4 and J is TRBJ2-2; maybe TRBD2 (5 bases). The CDR3 sequence is 14 residues long. Trimming left V 2 bases short and J 7 bases short, with 11 bases between. DNA for the CDR3: TGTGCCAGCAGTTTATCAGCGGAGGACGGGGAGCTGTTTTTT. Its translation: CASSLSAEDGELFF.

This clonotype occurred a few times. The chain links TRBV7-9 to TRBJ2-1, with a tentative D call TRBD2 (7 bases). The CDR3 is 11 residues long. Germline CDR1 is SEHNR and CDR2 is FQNEAQ (reference sequence). The V gene lost 6 bases and the J gene lost 10 bases, with 10 bases spanning the gap. The CDR3 DNA sequence: TGTGCCAGCAGGGGGGGGCCCGAGCAGTTCTTC. This gives the protein CASRGGPEQFF.

The V call is TRBV29-1, the J call TRBJ1-1; 7 bases fit TRBD1. The germline gives CDR1 SQVTM, CDR2 ANQGSEA. J gave up 5 bases and V 2 bases, and 2 bases lay outside the gene matches. The length of the CDR3 is 12 residues. The chain's CDR3 is CSVERDSTEAFF. The CDR3 bases are TGCAGCGTTGAAAGGGACAGTACTGAAGCTTTCTTT. Supplemented by reference TRBV29-1 and TRBJ1-1, the full variable domain reads SAVISQKPSRDICQRGTSLTIQCQVDSQVTMMFWYRQQPGQSLTLIATANQGSEATYESGFVIDKFPISRPNLTFSTLTVSNMSPEDSSIYLCSVERDSTEAFFGQGTRLTVV.